The 28 T cell receptor beta chains presented below share a single source sample, sequenced in a study of blood T cell repertoires in COVID-19 (TCRdb year 2020). The library was built by means of the immunoSEQ multiplex PCR assay. TCRdb holds this immuneACCESS table with in-frame rearrangements only. Some clones are missing; in checked studies, unresolved V genes explain under half, and the rest has no known cause. This sample holds some 320,000 clones; around 86% were observed only once. The ten largest account for around 4.8% of the sample. Material: PBMCs or T cells enriched from blood (not recorded which). Receptor source: a man aged 60 to 75 who had recovered from COVID-19.

J is TRBJ2-2 and V is TRBV30; 9 bases are shared with TRBD1. The junction had 8 bases not matched to a gene; V was cut back by 5 bases and J by 7 bases. Germline V CDR1 and CDR2: GTSNPN, SVGIG (reference sequence). This CDR3 is 14 amino acids long. CDR3 nucleotide sequence: TGTGCCTGGCGTCGGACAGGGGAGGTCGGGGAGCTGTTTTTT. Its translation: CAWRRTGEVGELFF.

The rearrangement joins TRBV13 to TRBJ2-2; perhaps TRBD2 as D (6 bases). V was clipped by 3 bases and J by 7 bases, with 6 bases between them. The CDR3 runs to 12 residues. Germline-derived CDR1 and CDR2 are PRHDT and FYEKMQ (reference sequence). As DNA, the CDR3 is TGTGCCAGCAGCTTGGGAGGCGGGGAGCTGTTTTTT. Protein: CASSLGGGELFF. Looking up the rest from reference TRBV13 and TRBJ2-2 gives the full variable domain: AAGVIQSPRHLIKEKRETATLKCYPIPRHDTVYWYQQGPGQDPQFLISFYEKMQSDKGSIPDRFSAQQFSDYHSELNMSSLELGDSALYFCASSLGGGELFFGEGSRLTVL.

For this clone: One end of the junction is discordant with germline, which a read error may explain. The chain uses TRBV20-1 and TRBJ2-1; tentative D call: TRBD2 (6 bases). The CDR3 length is 11 residues. Germline values: CDR1 DFQATT, CDR2 SNEGSKA (reference sequence). CDR3 loop: CSARVGPTRVF. In DNA, the CDR3 is TGCAGTGCTAGAGTGGGGCCGACTAGGGTCTTC.

The chain is built from TRBV19 and TRBJ2-3, with 11 bases matching TRBD2. CDR1 and CDR2 from the germline V gene are LNHDA and SQIVND (reference sequence). The CDR3 contains 18 residues. Trimming took 5 bases from V and 2 from J; bases not matched to a gene: 12. The CDR3 DNA is TGTGCCAGTAGTCTTACCGTCGGGACTAGCGGCCACACAGATACGCAGTATTTT. This encodes CASSLTVGTSGHTDTQYF.

The chain combines TRBV28 with TRBJ2-5; 9 positions agree with TRBD1. Germline CDR1 and CDR2: MDHEN and SYDVKM. CDR3 length: 15 amino acids. Trimming at V came to 3 bases and at J to 5 bases, leaving 7 bases not matched to a gene. The CDR3 bases are TGTGCCAGCAGTTTCTTGGGACAGGGCGTGGAGACCCAGTACTTC. Its protein is CASSFLGQGVETQYF.

In its sample, this clone was seen once. V gene TRBV5-5 combines with J gene TRBJ2-2, with TRBD1 as a possible D gene (5 bases). V gave up 3 bases and J gave up 6 bases, with 21 bases separating them. Germline V CDR1 and CDR2: SGHKS, YYEKEE (reference sequence). The CDR3 length is 17 residues. CDR3 loop: CASSSGPARVIAGELFF. Written as DNA, the CDR3 is TGTGCCAGCAGCTCCGGGCCGGCCAGGGTAATCGCCGGGGAGCTGTTTTTT.

About this clone itself: The identical CDR3 is also encoded by other nucleotide sequences in the sample. The rearrangement uses TRBV5-1 and TRBJ2-5; D gene ambiguous. The germline gives CDR1 SGHRS, CDR2 YFSETQ. Trimming left V 2 bases short and J 1 base short, with 6 bases between. The CDR3 runs to 13 residues. CDR3 DNA: TGCGCCAGCAGCTTCGGAGTCCAAGAGACCCAGTACTTC. Protein product: CASSFGVQETQYF. The full variable domain, its missing parts supplied by reference TRBV5-1 and TRBJ2-5, is KAGVTQTPRYLIKTRGQQVTLSCSPISGHRSVSWYQQTPGQGLQFLFEYFSETQRNKGNFPGRFSGRQFSNSRSEMNVSTLELGDSALYLCASSFGVQETQYFGPGTRLLVL.

V gene TRBV19 combines with J gene TRBJ2-3; 14 bases are a match to TRBD2. V shed 6 bases and J 5 bases; nucleotides not matched to a gene: 7. CDR1 LNHDA and CDR2 SQIVND come from the germline V gene (reference sequence). The CDR3 loop spans 16 amino acids. DNA of the CDR3: TGTGCCAGTAGCCCGGGACTAGCGGGAGCGGTAGATACGCAGTATTTT. It yields the protein CASSPGLAGAVDTQYF. Full variable domain (rest looked up from reference TRBV19 and TRBJ2-3): DGGITQSPKYLFRKEGQNVTLSCEQNLNHDAMYWYRQDPGQGLRLIYYSQIVNDFQKGDIAEGYSVSREKKESFPLTVTSAQKNPTAFYLCASSPGLAGAVDTQYFGPGTRLTVL.

The rearrangement links TRBV6-5 to TRBJ1-1; 7 bases agree with TRBD1. Per the germline V gene, CDR1 is MNHEY and CDR2 is SVGAGI. The J segment lost 0 bases and the V segment lost 8 bases, leaving 6 bases of the junction unmatched. The CDR3 has 14 residues. The DNA for the CDR3 is TGTGCCAGCTCGGGACAGCCCATGAACACTGAAGCTTTCTTT. Its translation is CASSGQPMNTEAFF.

The chain couples TRBV28 to TRBJ2-2; D gene uncertain. Germline assignment: CDR1 MDHEN and CDR2 SYDVKM. The CDR3 is 12 amino acids. The ends were cut back, 6 bases at V and 5 bases at J, with 7 bases in the middle. In nucleotides, the CDR3 is TGTGCCAGCAGCGGCGGAACCGGGGAGCTGTTTTTT. Its protein is CASSGGTGELFF.

This chain connects TRBV11-2 to TRBJ1-6, with no clear D. The CDR3 consists of 16 residues. The germline gives CDR1 SGHAT, CDR2 FQNNGV. The V gene lost 5 bases and the J gene lost 6 bases, with 17 bases spanning the gap. CDR3 loop: CASSPRAPVGNSPLHF. The CDR3 bases are TGTGCCAGCAGCCCCCGCGCGCCTGTTGGTAATTCACCCCTCCACTTT.

This rearrangement joins TRBV24-1 to TRBJ2-7; the D gene is possibly TRBD2 (5 bases). V shed 4 bases and J shed 0 bases, with 12 bases lying between them. This CDR3 has 15 residues. The germline CDR1 and CDR2 sequences are KGHDR and SFDVKD. CDR3 in DNA: TGTGCCACCAGTGAGGGAGCGGTGAGCTCCTACGAGCAGTACTTC. As protein: CATSEGAVSSYEQYF.

The chain combines TRBV19 with TRBJ2-2, with unresolved D. Germline V CDR1 and CDR2: LNHDA, SQIVND (reference sequence). Deletions cut 6 bases from V and 2 bases from J, with 16 bases between. The CDR3 runs to 16 residues. Here the CDR3 DNA reads TGTGCCAGTAGGGTGATAGTCGGTATCAACACCGGGGAGCTGTTTTTT. Amino acids: CASRVIVGINTGELFF.

The chain has TRBV18 and TRBJ2-7, with a possible D match to TRBD1 (5 bases). V was clipped by 6 bases and J by 0 bases, with 9 bases between them. This CDR3 comprises 13 residues. Per germline, CDR1 KGHSH and CDR2 LQKENI. The CDR3 coding sequence is TGTGCCAGCTCCCCAGGGCGCTCCTACGAGCAGTACTTC. Protein sequence: CASSPGRSYEQYF.

This clone was counted between two and nine times. V is TRBV5-1 and J is TRBJ2-5; tentative D call: TRBD2 (7 bases). The CDR3 spans 15 residues. Per the germline V gene, CDR1 is SGHRS and CDR2 is YFSETQ. Trimming left V 0 bases short and J 2 bases short, with 11 bases between. The CDR3 sequence: CASSLGTAGQETQYF. The CDR3 nucleotides read TGCGCCAGCAGCTTGGGGACAGCGGGGCAAGAGACCCAGTACTTC.

This chain uses TRBV6-4 with TRBJ2-1; D ambiguous. CDR3 length: 15 amino acids. V dropped 0 bases and J dropped 0 bases, with 6 bases sitting between them. Germline CDR1 reads MRHNA; CDR2 reads SNTAGT. The CDR3 spells CASSDSPSSYNEQFF. The CDR3 bases are TGTGCCAGCAGTGACTCGCCGAGCTCCTACAATGAGCAGTTCTTC.

V gene TRBV19 combines with J gene TRBJ2-6; 11 positions agree with TRBD1. The CDR3 contains 19 residues. The germline V gene has CDR1 LNHDA and CDR2 SQIVND (reference sequence). Trimming cost V 3 bases and J 2 bases; bases outside gene matches: 9. The CDR3 here is CASSILPGQGVAGANVLTF. The DNA of the CDR3 is TGTGCCAGTAGTATCCTCCCGGGACAGGGGGTGGCTGGGGCCAACGTCCTGACTTTC.

This chain uses TRBV7-2 with TRBJ1-2; the D is unclear. Germline CDR1 is SGHTA and CDR2 is FQGNSA. V was trimmed by 1 base and J by 5 bases, leaving 5 bases between them. The CDR3 is 12 residues long. CDR3 protein: CASSLGPYGYTF. The DNA of the CDR3 is TGTGCCAGCAGCTTAGGGCCTTATGGCTACACCTTC.

The chain recombines TRBV4-2 with TRBJ2-3; 12 nucleotides agree with TRBD2. CDR1 is LGHNA and CDR2 is YNFKEQ in the germline V gene. The CDR3 length is 20 residues. V gave up 3 bases and J gave up 1 base; unmatched junction bases: 14. The CDR3 DNA reads TGTGCCAGCAGCCACGGGGACATTCCACGGACTAGCGGGGGCACAGATACGCAGTATTTT. Translation: CASSHGDIPRTSGGTDTQYF.

The CDR3 loop is CATRLAGDPYNEQFF. Written as DNA, the CDR3 is TGTGCCACCCGACTAGCGGGAGACCCATACAATGAGCAGTTCTTC. The V and J genes are TRBV7-9 and TRBJ2-1, with TRBD2 matching over 12 bases. This CDR3 has 15 residues. Germline CDR1 and CDR2: SEHNR and FQNEAQ (reference sequence). After removal of 10 bases from V and 4 bases from J, the junction contained 8 bases not matched to a gene.

The chain employs TRBV4-1 and TRBJ2-1; 10 bases fit TRBD2. This CDR3 has 16 amino acids. Germline assignment: CDR1 MGHRA and CDR2 YSYEKL. The V and J ends lost 5 bases and 4 bases, in that order; junction bases with no gene match: 8. The CDR3 protein is CASSFRTSGRYNEQFF. The DNA for the CDR3 is TGCGCCAGCAGCTTCCGGACTAGCGGACGGTACAATGAGCAGTTCTTC.

The chain carries TRBV13 and TRBJ1-1, with TRBD1 matching over 9 bases. The CDR3 runs to 15 residues. Germline V CDR1 and CDR2: PRHDT, FYEKMQ (reference sequence). Germline trimming cut 5 bases from V and 4 bases from J; bases unmatched to any gene: 8. This CDR3 reads CASSQRDRAGTEAFF. CDR3 nucleotide sequence: TGTGCCAGCAGCCAGAGGGACAGGGCTGGCACTGAAGCTTTCTTT.

V and J are TRBV19 and TRBJ1-2, with a possible D match to TRBD1 (5 bases). Trimming cost V 5 bases and J 5 bases, with 15 bases left between them. The CDR3 extends over 14 amino acids. CDR1 is LNHDA and CDR2 is SQIVND in the germline V gene (reference sequence). CDR3 amino acids: CASSPPAGRYGYTF. Here the CDR3 DNA reads TGTGCCAGTAGTCCTCCAGCAGGGCGGTATGGCTACACCTTC.

V usage is TRBV6-2 or TRBV6-3 and J usage is TRBJ2-7; D is perhaps TRBD2 (6 bases). This CDR3 region has 16 residues. Per germline, CDR1 MNHEY and CDR2 SVGEGT. The V end lost 6 bases, the J end lost 6 bases, and 24 bases lay between the germline ends. This CDR3 reads CASSDNGASVFVEQYF. The CDR3 coding sequence is TGTGCCAGCAGCGACAATGGGGCTAGCGTTTTCGTCGAGCAGTACTTC.

The rearrangement joins TRBV5-1 to TRBJ2-5; TRBD2 matches at 8 bases. Germline trimming cut 4 bases from V and 2 bases from J; bases unmatched to any gene: 7. The germline V gene has CDR1 SGHRS and CDR2 YFSETQ. The CDR3 has 15 residues. DNA for the CDR3: TGCGCCAGCAGCCCCGGACTAGCATTTCAAGAGACCCAGTACTTC. Translated: CASSPGLAFQETQYF.

This chain connects TRBV28 to TRBJ1-4; unclear D gene. Deletions cut 2 bases from V and 7 bases from J, with 2 bases between. The CDR3 runs 11 residues. CDR1 MDHEN and CDR2 SYDVKM come from the germline V gene. The CDR3 DNA reads TGTGCCAGCAGTTTACGTGAAAAACTGTTTTTT. It yields the protein CASSLREKLFF.

V is TRBV25-1 and J is TRBJ1-4, with D uncertain. Germline CDR1 MGHDK, CDR2 SYGVNS. V was trimmed by 3 bases and J by 11 bases, leaving 16 bases between them. The CDR3 consists of 14 residues. The CDR3 spells CASSDNPRQAKLFF. In nucleotides, the CDR3 is TGTGCCAGCAGTGATAATCCGAGACAAGCTAAACTGTTTTTT.

The chain employs TRBV28 and TRBJ2-7, with a tentative D call TRBD2 (5 bases). From germline, CDR1 is MDHEN and CDR2 SYDVKM. Trimming removed 5 bases from V and 7 bases from J, with 12 bases in between. The CDR3 spans 12 residues. As DNA, the CDR3 is TGTGCCAGCAGTCTGTTAGAGGGTGAGCAGTACTTC. It yields the protein CASSLLEGEQYF.